This TCR beta chain stems from a study of cytomegalovirus exposure and HLA in healthy donors. Trimming cost V 1 base and J 2 bases, with 14 bases left between them. Per germline, CDR1 KGHSH and CDR2 LQKENI. This CDR3 has 16 amino acids. Clones were read by immunoSEQ multiplex PCR, and TCRdb kept only the in-frame ones, dropping some. This sample has about 240,000 clones, with 86% found just once. The receptor was derived from a woman aged 30 to 39 in good health and CMV-seropositive. Sequencing input: PBMCs. The rearrangement uses TRBV18 and TRBJ1-1, with D possibly matching TRBD1 (6 bases). The CDR3 DNA reads as TGTGCCAGCTCACCACGGGGTAGGGGGATAAACACTGAAGCTTTCTTT. It encodes CASSPRGRGINTEAFF. Variable domain in full (rest from reference TRBV18 and TRBJ1-1): NAGVMQNPRHLVRRRGQEARLRCSPMKGHSHVYWYRQLPEEGLKFMVYLQKENIIDESGMPKERFSAEFPKEGPSILRIQQVVRGDSAAYFCASSPRGRGINTEAFFGQGTRLTVV.